These 27 T cell receptor beta chains share one sample of origin, sequenced in a study of blood T cell repertoires in COVID-19. The data were produced by immunoSEQ multiplex PCR, yet TCRdb's version contains in-frame clones alone and is incomplete. The sample records around 430,000 clones, about 91% being singletons. The sample consisted of peripheral blood. These receptors originate from a woman aged 50 to 60 with COVID-19, enrolled during active disease.

This chain joins TRBV18 and TRBJ2-5; 10 nucleotides match TRBD2. CDR1 and CDR2 from the germline V gene are KGHSH and LQKENI. V was clipped by 1 base and J by 0 bases; unmatched bases: 11. The CDR3 has 19 amino acids. CDR3 coding DNA: TGTGCCAGCTCACCACATCCAGGGCTAGCGGGGGAGGACCAAGAGACCCAGTACTTC. Amino acids: CASSPHPGLAGEDQETQYF.

The chain is built from TRBV3-1 (or the pseudogene TRBV3-2) and TRBJ2-3, with D unclear. The CDR3 is 14 residues long. Trimming took 1 base from V and 3 from J, leaving 8 bases between them. Germline CDR1 is LGHDT and CDR2 is YNNKEL (reference sequence). This CDR3 is CASSQGPATDTQYF. CDR3 bases: TGTGCCAGCAGCCAAGGGCCAGCGACAGATACGCAGTATTTT.

This chain links TRBV12-5 with TRBJ2-5, with unresolved D. Germline CDR1 reads LGHNT; CDR2 reads FRNRAP. This CDR3 contains 13 residues. Trimming shortened V by 6 bases and J by 2 bases, and 10 bases separated the two germline ends. CDR3 DNA: TGTGCTAGTGGCCTAGACGTTCAAGAGACCCAGTACTTC. Protein sequence: CASGLDVQETQYF.

This chain joins TRBV5-4 and TRBJ2-3; TRBD2 agrees at 8 bases. In germline, CDR1 is SGHNT, CDR2 YYREEE (reference sequence). With 7 bases clipped from V and 1 base from J, the junction kept 8 bases outside the gene matches. The CDR3 is 15 amino acids. The CDR3 sequence: CASFQTTSGTDTQYF. The DNA for the CDR3 is TGTGCCAGCTTTCAAACGACTAGCGGCACAGATACGCAGTATTTT.

In regard to this clone: Because the CDR3's place on the DNA is in doubt, the DNA is left out and the CDR3 is given as listed by TCRdb. The chain has TRBV2 and TRBJ2-6; the table names TRBD2, a call not compared with the DNA. The CDR3 extends over 18 residues, inclusive of both ends. The germline gives CDR1 SNHLY, CDR2 FYNNEI. The CDR3: CARQKAGPLFFGANVLTF.

The genes are TRBV7-2 and TRBJ1-4; D perhaps matches TRBD1 (6 bases). This CDR3 has 17 amino acids. Trimming pared 1 base from V and 10 bases from J, leaving 22 bases between. The germline CDR1 and CDR2 sequences are SGHTA and FQGNSA. Written as DNA, the CDR3 is TGTGCCAGCAGCTTAGTACCAGTCGGGGGGGGCGAGGGAAAACTGTTTTTT. Protein product: CASSLVPVGGGEGKLFF.

CDR3 bases: TGTGCCAGCAGCATACCGGGACTAGCGGGGTTTTCTGGCGCCGGGGAGCTGTTTTTT. This sequence encodes CASSIPGLAGFSGAGELFF. This chain connects TRBV7-9 to TRBJ2-2; TRBD2 agrees at 13 bases. V was clipped by 5 bases and J by 6 bases; unmatched bases: 15. Germline CDR1 and CDR2: SEHNR and FQNEAQ (reference sequence). The CDR3 is 19 residues long. Combining the CDR3 with reference TRBV7-9 and TRBJ2-2 gives the whole variable domain DTGVSQNPRHKITKRGQNVTFRCDPISEHNRLYWYRQTLGQGPEFLTYFQNEAQLEKSRLLSDRFSAERPKGSFSTLEIQRTEQGDSAMYLCASSIPGLAGFSGAGELFFGEGSRLTVL.

The V and J genes are TRBV19 and TRBJ2-6, with a weak D call TRBD2 (6 bases). The CDR3 totals 14 residues. Germline-derived CDR1 and CDR2 are LNHDA and SQIVND (reference sequence). V lost 5 bases and J lost 2, with 7 bases in between. CDR3 sequence (DNA): TGTGCCAGTAGTTCGGGGGCTGGGGCCAACGTCCTGACTTTC. Amino acid sequence: CASSSGAGANVLTF.

This clone is a singleton in its sample. As DNA, the CDR3 is TGTGCCTGGAGTGATACTAGCGGGGGGGCCTACGAGCAGTACTTC. Its translation is CAWSDTSGGAYEQYF. The chain has TRBV30 and TRBJ2-7; 13 bases are shared with TRBD2. Germline values: CDR1 GTSNPN, CDR2 SVGIG (reference sequence). CDR3 length: 15 amino acids. V was clipped by 1 base and J by 2 bases; unmatched bases: 2.

V gene TRBV5-4 combines with J gene TRBJ1-1, with D maybe TRBD1 (5 bases). The CDR3 extends over 14 amino acids. The germline V gene has CDR1 SGHNT and CDR2 YYREEE (reference sequence). V shed 4 bases and J shed 1 base, with 11 bases lying between them. The CDR3 region has the DNA TGTGCCAGCAGCCAAAATACAGGGAACACTGAAGCTTTCTTT. Translated: CASSQNTGNTEAFF.

This rearrangement joins TRBV5-6 to TRBJ1-6; D uncertain. Trimming removed 4 bases from V and 10 bases from J, with 18 bases in between. The germline gives CDR1 SGHDT, CDR2 YYEEEE. The CDR3 spans 15 residues. In nucleotides, the CDR3 is TGTGCCAGCAGCACGACGCAGGCCCCTGGGTCACCCCTCCACTTT. Translation: CASSTTQAPGSPLHF.

The V and J genes are TRBV28 and TRBJ2-5; 11 nucleotides agree with TRBD2. This CDR3 comprises 16 residues. V was clipped by 3 bases and J by 5 bases; unmatched bases: 8. CDR1 is MDHEN, CDR2 SYDVKM, per germline. In nucleotides, the CDR3 is TGTGCCAGCAGTTTGAATAGCGGGGGGGCCAAGGAGACCCAGTACTTC. Its translation is CASSLNSGGAKETQYF.

This clone was picked up one time. The V call is TRBV5-5, the J call TRBJ2-2, with D maybe TRBD1 (5 bases). With 4 bases removed from V and 5 bases from J, the gap between germline ends came to 12 bases. This CDR3 contains 14 residues. The V gene's germline CDR1 is SGHKS and CDR2 YYEKEE (reference sequence). For the CDR3, the DNA is TGTGCCAGCAGCCGAGCCACAGGAACCGGGGAGCTGTTTTTT. This gives the protein CASSRATGTGELFF.

This clone has a handful of counts. V is TRBV6-5 and J is TRBJ1-2; D is perhaps TRBD1 (6 bases). The CDR3 is 14 amino acids. Germline V CDR1 and CDR2: MNHEY, SVGAGI. The ends were cut back, 7 bases at V and 8 bases at J, with 20 bases in the middle. The CDR3 coding sequence is TGTGCCAGCACTCCAGGACAGAGTCCTTACGGCTACACCTTC. It translates to CASTPGQSPYGYTF.

The genes are TRBV11-2 and TRBJ2-7, with 12 nucleotides matching TRBD1. Trimming took 10 bases from V and 5 from J; bases not matched to a gene: 6. The CDR3 totals 13 residues. Germline CDR1 reads SGHAT; CDR2 reads FQNNGV. The CDR3: CATCGTGGDEQYF. DNA of the CDR3: TGTGCCACTTGTGGGACAGGGGGCGACGAGCAGTACTTC.

The chain uses TRBV28 and TRBJ1-2, with 7 bases fitting TRBD1. The germline gives CDR1 MDHEN, CDR2 SYDVKM. Unmatched junction bases numbered 6, after V lost 3 bases and J lost 8 bases. This CDR3 contains 13 residues. The CDR3 coding sequence is TGTGCCAGCAGTTTGGGGCAGGGGGTGGGCTACACCTTC. It specifies CASSLGQGVGYTF.

This chain connects TRBV6-4 to TRBJ2-7; D remains unclear. The CDR3 contains 15 residues. CDR1 is MRHNA and CDR2 is SNTAGT in the germline V gene. V lost 3 bases to trimming and J lost 3 bases, with 15 bases between them. The CDR3 is CASSERGEFGYEQYF. The CDR3 bases are TGTGCCAGCAGTGAACGAGGCGAATTCGGCTACGAGCAGTACTTC.

This chain uses TRBV6-6 with TRBJ2-5; a possible D gene is TRBD2 (5 bases). Germline V gives CDR1 MNHNY, CDR2 SVGAGI (reference sequence). The CDR3 is made up of 13 amino acids. V lost 6 bases to trimming and J lost 2 bases, with 10 bases between them. For the CDR3, the DNA is TGTGCCAGCAGCGACCGGAGGCAAGAGACCCAGTACTTC. It is translated as CASSDRRQETQYF.

CDR3 protein: CASSHPSRGAHYNEQFF. CDR3 coding DNA: TGTGCCAGCAGCCACCCATCCCGGGGGGCCCACTACAATGAGCAGTTCTTC. This chain joins TRBV14 and TRBJ2-1; weak D call: TRBD2 (7 bases). Germline loops: CDR1 SGHDN, CDR2 FVKESK. This CDR3 is built from 17 residues. V was pared by 3 bases and J by 3 bases, with 18 bases between.

The rearrangement joins TRBV19 to TRBJ1-2; D is possibly TRBD1 (6 bases). Germline V gene lookup returns CDR1 LNHDA and CDR2 SQIVND (reference sequence). V was shortened by 2 bases and J by 4 bases, with 14 bases between the two germline ends. The CDR3 runs 15 residues. The chain's CDR3 is CASSIIGQGIYGYTF. The CDR3 region has the DNA TGTGCCAGTAGTATAATAGGGCAGGGGATCTATGGCTACACCTTC. Supplemented by reference TRBV19 and TRBJ1-2, the full variable domain reads DGGITQSPKYLFRKEGQNVTLSCEQNLNHDAMYWYRQDPGQGLRLIYYSQIVNDFQKGDIAEGYSVSREKKESFPLTVTSAQKNPTAFYLCASSIIGQGIYGYTFGSGTRLTVV.

In regard to this clone: In the same sample, other DNA sequences code for this CDR3. The chain combines TRBV7-3 with TRBJ2-1, with 12 bases lining up with TRBD2. Germline CDR1 SGHTA, CDR2 FQGTGA. The CDR3 runs to 15 residues. J was trimmed by 4 bases and V by 6 bases; bases with no gene match: 4. The CDR3: CASSLLAGGYNEQFF. The CDR3 DNA is TGTGCCAGCAGTCTCCTAGCGGGGGGGTACAATGAGCAGTTCTTC.

Points on this clone: This specimen includes other DNA sequences encoding the same CDR3. The chain is built from TRBV5-1 and TRBJ2-7, with TRBD1 as a possible D gene (5 bases). Germline values: CDR1 SGHRS, CDR2 YFSETQ. The CDR3 runs 13 residues. V lost 5 bases and J 0 bases, leaving 9 bases between the germline ends. As DNA, the CDR3 is TGCGCCAGCAGAAGAACAGGCTCCTACGAGCAGTACTTC. This encodes CASRRTGSYEQYF.

This clone was observed a single time. V gene TRBV10-3 combines with J gene TRBJ2-7; 8 nucleotides agree with TRBD1. This CDR3 is built from 12 residues. Unmatched junction bases numbered 2, after V lost 6 bases and J lost 4 bases. Looked up from germline, CDR1 is ENHRY and CDR2 is SYGVKD. The CDR3 here is CAIRTGEYEQYF. The DNA of the CDR3 is TGTGCCATCAGGACAGGGGAGTACGAGCAGTACTTC.

This clone was counted once. The V and J genes are TRBV6-5 and TRBJ1-1; tentatively, D is TRBD1 (6 bases). From germline, CDR1 is MNHEY and CDR2 SVGAGI. This CDR3 spans 15 amino acids. Trimming removed 10 bases at V and 0 bases at J, with 18 bases between. This CDR3 reads CATSEQGPMNTEAFF. The CDR3 bases are TGTGCCACATCGGAACAGGGCCCCATGAACACTGAAGCTTTCTTT.

This chain uses TRBV7-9 with TRBJ1-2; 8 bases map to TRBD1. V lost 4 bases, J lost 4 bases, and 5 bases stayed unmatched. Germline assignment: CDR1 SEHNR and CDR2 FQNEAQ (reference sequence). This CDR3 region has 14 residues. CDR3 sequence reads: CASSWGQDSYGYTF. The CDR3 coding sequence is TGTGCCAGCAGCTGGGGACAGGACTCCTATGGCTACACCTTC.

This chain uses TRBV5-8 with TRBJ1-5; 7 positions agree with TRBD1. With 2 bases clipped from V and 6 bases from J, the junction kept 8 bases outside the gene matches. The CDR3 contains 15 residues. Germline V gives CDR1 SGHTS, CDR2 YDEGEE. The CDR3 DNA sequence: TGTGCCAGCAGCTTCGGACAGGCCCCAGGTCAGCCCCAGCATTTT. Its translation is CASSFGQAPGQPQHF.

V gene TRBV19 combines with J gene TRBJ2-5; perhaps TRBD2 as D (7 bases). The V gene lost 6 bases and the J gene lost 4 bases, with 12 bases spanning the gap. CDR1 is LNHDA, CDR2 SQIVND, per germline (reference sequence). The CDR3 is 13 amino acids. The DNA of the CDR3 is TGTGCCAGTAGAGGGGAGGGGGGAGAGACCCAGTACTTC. Its translation: CASRGEGGETQYF. The full variable domain, rest sourced from reference TRBV19 and TRBJ2-5, is DGGITQSPKYLFRKEGQNVTLSCEQNLNHDAMYWYRQDPGQGLRLIYYSQIVNDFQKGDIAEGYSVSREKKESFPLTVTSAQKNPTAFYLCASRGEGGETQYFGPGTRLLVL.